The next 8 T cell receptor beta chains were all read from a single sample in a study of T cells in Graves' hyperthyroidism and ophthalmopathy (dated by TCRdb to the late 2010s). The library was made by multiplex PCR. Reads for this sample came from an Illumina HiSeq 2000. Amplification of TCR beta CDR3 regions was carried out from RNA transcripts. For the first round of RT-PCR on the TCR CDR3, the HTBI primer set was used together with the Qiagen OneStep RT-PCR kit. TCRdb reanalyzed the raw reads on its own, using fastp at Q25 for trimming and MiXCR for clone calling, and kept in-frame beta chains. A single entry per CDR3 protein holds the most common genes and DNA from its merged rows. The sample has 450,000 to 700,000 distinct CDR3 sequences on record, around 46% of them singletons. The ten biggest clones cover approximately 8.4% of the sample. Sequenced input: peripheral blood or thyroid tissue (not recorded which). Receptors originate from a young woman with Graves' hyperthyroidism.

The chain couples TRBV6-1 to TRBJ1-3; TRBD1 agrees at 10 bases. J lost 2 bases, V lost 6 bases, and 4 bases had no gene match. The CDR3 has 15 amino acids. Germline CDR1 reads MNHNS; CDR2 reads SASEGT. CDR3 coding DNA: TGTGCCAGCAGGGGGGACAGGGGAGCTGGAAACACCATATATTTT. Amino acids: CASRGDRGAGNTIYF.

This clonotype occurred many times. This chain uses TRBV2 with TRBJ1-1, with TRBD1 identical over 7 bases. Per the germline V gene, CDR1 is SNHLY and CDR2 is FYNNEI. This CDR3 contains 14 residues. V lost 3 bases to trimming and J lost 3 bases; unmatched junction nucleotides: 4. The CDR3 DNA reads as TGTGCCAGCAGTGAGACAGGGATGGACACTGAAGCTTTCTTT. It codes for CASSETGMDTEAFF. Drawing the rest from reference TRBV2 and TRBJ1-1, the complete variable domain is EPEVTQTPSHQVTQMGQEVILRCVPISNHLYFYWYRQILGQKVEFLVSFYNNEISEKSEIFDDQFSVERPDGSNFTLKIRSTKLEDSAMYFCASSETGMDTEAFFGQGTRLTVV.

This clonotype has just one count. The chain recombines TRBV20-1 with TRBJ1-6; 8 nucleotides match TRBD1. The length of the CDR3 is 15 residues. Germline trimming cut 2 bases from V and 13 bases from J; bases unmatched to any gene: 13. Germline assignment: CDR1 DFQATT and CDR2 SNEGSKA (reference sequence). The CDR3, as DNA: TGCAGTGCTAGACCTACGACAGGGGACAATCAGCCCCTCCACTTT. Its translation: CSARPTTGDNQPLHF.

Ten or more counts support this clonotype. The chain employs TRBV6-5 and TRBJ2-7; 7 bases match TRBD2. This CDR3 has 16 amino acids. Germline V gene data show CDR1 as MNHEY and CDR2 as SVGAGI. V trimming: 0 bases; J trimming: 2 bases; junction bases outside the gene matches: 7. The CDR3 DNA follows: TGTGCCAGCAGTTACTCGAGCGCTAGCGGAACCTACGAGCAGTACTTC. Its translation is CASSYSSASGTYEQYF.

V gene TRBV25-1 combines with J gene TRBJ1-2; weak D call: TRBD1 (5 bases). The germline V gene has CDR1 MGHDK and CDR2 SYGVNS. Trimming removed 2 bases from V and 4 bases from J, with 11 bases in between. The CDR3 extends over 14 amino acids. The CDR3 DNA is TGTGCCAGCAGTGAAGGGGGGGTCCCCTATGGCTACACCTTC. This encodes CASSEGGVPYGYTF.

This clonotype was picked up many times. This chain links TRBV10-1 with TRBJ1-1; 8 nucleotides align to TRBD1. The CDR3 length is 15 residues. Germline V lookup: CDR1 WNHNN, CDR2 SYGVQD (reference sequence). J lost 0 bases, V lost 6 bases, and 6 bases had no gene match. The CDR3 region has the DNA TGCGCCAGCAGAGCCGGGACAGGAGTGAACACTGAAGCTTTCTTT. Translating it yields CASRAGTGVNTEAFF.

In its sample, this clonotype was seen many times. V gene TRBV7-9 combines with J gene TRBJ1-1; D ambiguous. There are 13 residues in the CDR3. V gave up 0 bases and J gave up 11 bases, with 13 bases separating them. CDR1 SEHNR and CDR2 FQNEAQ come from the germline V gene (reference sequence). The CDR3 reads CASSLALREEAFF. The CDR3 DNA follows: TGTGCCAGCAGCTTAGCTCTACGGGAGGAGGCTTTCTTT.

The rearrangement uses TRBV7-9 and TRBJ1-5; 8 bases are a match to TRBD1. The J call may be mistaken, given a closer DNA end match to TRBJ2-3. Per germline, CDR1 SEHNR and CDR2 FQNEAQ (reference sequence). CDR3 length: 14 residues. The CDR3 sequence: CASSQQGVTDTQYF. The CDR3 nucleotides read TGTGCCAGCAGCCAACAGGGGGTCACAGATACGCAGTATTTT.